Listed below are T cell receptor beta chains from one sample, sequenced in a study of blood T cell repertoires in COVID-19. Generated by immunoSEQ multiplex PCR, the TCRdb table keeps only in-frame clones and is missing some. This table holds 130,000 or so clones, around 89% found once. Sequencing used peripheral blood. All receptors derive from a human donor in a cohort sampled during active COVID-19. CDR3s include the opening cysteine and the closing phenylalanine or tryptophan. A D gene is named only where the DNA matches it firmly. Size is stated for part of the rows, as once, few or many counts, or as a class when the clone is expanded.

size: .; D: TRBD1; J: TRBJ1-6; V: TRBV3-1/TRBV3-2; DNA: TGTGCCAGCAGCCAAACAGGGGGCCTTCAAAGTTCACCCCTCCACTTT; CDR3: CASSQTGGLQSSPLHF
size: .; D: .; J: TRBJ2-1; V: TRBV27; DNA: TGTGCCAGCAGTTGGGGCAGCTCCTACAATGAGCAGTTCTTC; CDR3: CASSWGSSYNEQFF
size: .; D: TRBD1; J: TRBJ1-2; V: TRBV6-5; DNA: TGTGCCAGCAGATTCGACAGGGCAATTAACTATGGCTACACCTTC; CDR3: CASRFDRAINYGYTF
size: .; D: TRBD1; J: TRBJ2-5; V: TRBV5-1; DNA: TGCGCCAGCAGCGCTTCAGGGGGCGGAGAGACCCAGTACTTC; CDR3: CASSASGGGETQYF
size: .; D: TRBD1; J: TRBJ1-2; V: TRBV29-1; DNA: TGCAGCGTCAAGACAGGAGGGGGCTACTATGGCTACACCTTC; CDR3: CSVKTGGGYYGYTF
size: .; D: .; J: TRBJ2-5; V: TRBV6-6; DNA: TGTGCCAGCAGTTCCATGACAGGATTATACGGAGAGACCCAGTACTTC; CDR3: CASSSMTGLYGETQYF
size: once; D: TRBD1; J: TRBJ2-3; V: TRBV2; DNA: TGTGCCAGCAGTGGGCCCCCGGGACAGGGCCTCGGAGATACGCAGTATTTT; CDR3: CASSGPPGQGLGDTQYF
size: .; D: TRBD2; J: TRBJ2-7; V: TRBV5-1; DNA: TGCGCCAGCAGCTTGGTAGCGGGAGGCTGGTACGAGCAGTACTTC; CDR3: CASSLVAGGWYEQYF
size: .; D: .; J: TRBJ1-4; V: TRBV13; DNA: TGTGCCAGCAGCTTGGGGGGGCGTAATGAAAAACTGTTTTTT; CDR3: CASSLGGRNEKLFF
size: .; D: .; J: TRBJ2-6; V: TRBV4-1; DNA: TGCGCCAGCAGCCAGACCCAGACCGGGACTCCCTCTGGGGCCAACGTCCTGACTTTC; CDR3: CASSQTQTGTPSGANVLTF
size: .; D: TRBD1; J: TRBJ1-1; V: TRBV7-9; DNA: TGTGCCAGCAGCTTAGATCAGGGGGTAAATCGTCGAGGAGCTTTCTTT; CDR3: CASSLDQGVNRRGAFF
size: .; D: TRBD2; J: TRBJ2-3; V: TRBV7-6; DNA: TGTGCCAGCAGCTATCTTCGCGGGGGGTTAGATACGCAGTATTTT; CDR3: CASSYLRGGLDTQYF
size: .; D: TRBD1; J: TRBJ2-3; V: TRBV5-4; DNA: TGTGCCAGCAGCACCACCAGGGGACAGGGGGGCACAGATACGCAGTATTTT; CDR3: CASSTTRGQGGTDTQYF
size: .; D: TRBD2; J: TRBJ2-5; V: TRBV3-1/TRBV3-2; DNA: TGTGCCAGCGGCTCTCTAGCGGGAAAACAAGAGACCCAGTACTTC; CDR3: CASGSLAGKQETQYF
size: .; D: TRBD1; J: TRBJ2-2; V: TRBV28; DNA: TGTGCCAGCAGTTCGGGGGACAGGGGGCACACCGGGGAGCTGTTTTTT; CDR3: CASSSGDRGHTGELFF
size: .; D: .; J: TRBJ1-6; V: TRBV15; DNA: TGTGCCACCAGCAAACTACTTGGCTATAATTCACCCCTCCACTTT; CDR3: CATSKLLGYNSPLHF
size: .; D: TRBD2; J: TRBJ2-5; V: TRBV5-1; DNA: TGCGCCAGCAGCTTGTTGGCTAGCGGGACTCAAGAGACCCAGTACTTC; CDR3: CASSLLASGTQETQYF
size: once; D: .; J: TRBJ2-7; V: TRBV29-1; DNA: TGCAGCGCCCTCCTAGCGCGTGCCCTCCACAGCTCCTACGAGCAGTACTTC; CDR3: CSALLARALHSSYEQYF
size: .; D: .; J: TRBJ2-1; V: TRBV9; DNA: TGTGCCAGCAGCGTAGCTACAGCCTACAATGAGCAGTTCTTC; CDR3: CASSVATAYNEQFF
size: .; D: .; J: TRBJ2-7; V: TRBV11-3; DNA: TGTGCCAGCAGCCATGGACAGGAGCAGTACTTC; CDR3: CASSHGQEQYF
size: once; D: TRBD1; J: TRBJ1-5; V: TRBV2; DNA: TGTGCCAGCTGTCGGACAGGGACGGTTCAGCCCCAGCATTTT; CDR3: CASCRTGTVQPQHF
size: .; D: TRBD2; J: TRBJ2-7; V: TRBV19; DNA: TGTGCCAGTAGTATGCGGGAGGGCCGCTACGAGCAGTACTTC; CDR3: CASSMREGRYEQYF
size: .; D: .; J: TRBJ1-2; V: TRBV7-9; DNA: TGTGCCAGCAACGGGGGGACACAGAGCCGATATGGCTACACCTTC; CDR3: CASNGGTQSRYGYTF